This TCR beta chain was found in a study of cytomegalovirus exposure and HLA in healthy donors. Study at large: As released early, the data held around 80 million unique TCRs from HLA-typed donors.

PCR used 60 Vbeta primers and 13 Jbeta primers. Produced via immunoSEQ multiplex PCR; TCRdb's table is partial and in-frame only. Counted here are approximately 53,000 clones, 72% occurring once; the ten biggest clones make up around 8.4%. Study-wide findings and caveats: Later genetic work tied a missense DCLRE1C variant to beta-chain V and J trimming. Researchers reported that three CMV-associated chains were confirmed in vitro as CMV antigen-specific.

V was cut by 1 base and J by 7 bases, with 17 bases left in between. CDR1 is SGHTA and CDR2 is FQGNSA in the germline V gene. This CDR3 has 16 amino acids. Comment on this clone: As yet, its antigen is unknown.

This TCR came from a woman aged 45-65 years in good health and CMV-seronegative. This chain connects TRBV7-2 to TRBJ1-5; D possibly corresponds to TRBD1 (5 bases). The specimen sequenced was PBMCs. The CDR3 spells CASSLVGSGGPQPQHF. The DNA of the CDR3 is TGTGCCAGCAGCTTAGTCGGTAGCGGGGGACCCCAGCCCCAGCATTTT.